Below are 13 T cell receptor beta chains sequenced from a single sample in a study of post-analysis software for immune sequencing data (dated by TCRdb to 2013 to 2016). Library construction relied on PCR. The listed sequencing device is Illumina HiSeq 2500. To reduce PCR and sequencing biases, unique molecular identifiers were incorporated into the TCR beta cDNA libraries. TCRdb handled the public reads itself, with Q25 trimming in fastp and clone calling in MiXCR, and kept productive beta chains. All rows with the same CDR3 protein become a single entry with the most common DNA and genes. Present in this sample are 650,000 to 850,000 distinct CDR3 sequences, 35% to 55% of which were seen just once. The biggest ten clones account for roughly 5.2% of the sample. These receptors' antigens are unknown. On the study overall, not on this receptor specifically: Patients showed significantly higher frequencies than controls for roughly five TRBV segments, among them TRBV5-6, TRBV5-1 and TRBV20-1.

Input material: blood. These receptors were collected from a girl aged 5 to 17 with multiple sclerosis.

J is TRBJ2-7 and V is TRBV5-5, with D perhaps matching TRBD2 (5 bases). CDR1 SGHKS and CDR2 YYEKEE come from the germline V gene (reference sequence). V lost 3 bases to trimming and J lost 3 bases, with 13 bases between them. This CDR3 is 14 amino acids long. Here the CDR3 DNA reads TGTGCCAGCAGCTCCTACTACGGACTCTACGAGCAGTACTTC. This encodes CASSSYYGLYEQYF.

V and J are TRBV12-5 and TRBJ2-1; 14 bases fit TRBD2. Germline V lookup: CDR1 LGHNT, CDR2 FRNRAP. The CDR3 length is 15 residues. The J segment lost 8 bases and the V segment lost 6 bases, leaving 6 bases of the junction unmatched. CDR3 region: CASGYRLAGGDEQFF. The CDR3 nucleotides are TGTGCTAGTGGCTACCGACTAGCGGGGGGGGATGAGCAGTTCTTC.

This clonotype appeared a few times. The chain recombines TRBV6-6 with TRBJ2-1; the D is unclear. Trimming took 0 bases from V and 5 from J, leaving 8 bases between them. The CDR3 spans 14 residues. CDR1 and CDR2 (germline): MNHNY, SVGAGI (reference sequence). The CDR3 bases are TGTGCCAGCAGTTACTCTTTAGGAAACAATGAGCAGTTCTTC. This encodes CASSYSLGNNEQFF.

The chain joins TRBV20-1 to TRBJ2-1; a possible D gene is TRBD2 (5 bases). V was shortened by 6 bases and J by 8 bases, with 8 bases between the two germline ends. This CDR3 has 10 residues. Germline V gene lookup returns CDR1 DFQATT and CDR2 SNEGSKA (reference sequence). The CDR3 DNA is TGCAGTGCGGGAGATGATGAGCAGTTCTTC. It is translated as CSAGDDEQFF.

This chain joins TRBV30 and TRBJ2-5, with D uncertain. The CDR3 consists of 11 residues. V lost 8 bases and J lost 5, with 12 bases in between. Per germline, CDR1 GTSNPN and CDR2 SVGIG (reference sequence). The CDR3 region has the DNA TGTGCCCTATCAGAGGAGGAGACCCAGTACTTC. This translates into CALSEEETQYF.

The rearrangement joins TRBV29-1 to TRBJ2-3; TRBD2 aligns across 13 bases. With 3 bases clipped from V and 2 bases from J, the junction kept 2 bases outside the gene matches. This CDR3 is 15 amino acids long. CDR1 is SQVTM, CDR2 ANQGSEA, per germline. CDR3 nucleotide sequence: TGCAGCGTTGAGGGGACTAGCGGGATCACAGATACGCAGTATTTT. This encodes CSVEGTSGITDTQYF.

This clonotype has more than one count but fewer than ten. CDR3 amino acids: CASTHNRGQPQHF. DNA for the CDR3: TGTGCCAGCACCCATAACAGGGGTCAGCCCCAGCATTTT. The chain combines TRBV12-3 or TRBV12-4 with TRBJ1-5, with 7 bases lining up with TRBD1. V shed 7 bases and J 6 bases; nucleotides not matched to a gene: 6. The CDR3 is 13 residues long.

The CDR3 sequence: CASSQAQRGRNSPLHF. CDR3 in DNA: TGTGCCAGCAGCCAAGCCCAACGGGGTAGAAATTCACCCCTCCACTTT. This chain links TRBV4-2 with TRBJ1-6, with D unresolved. Germline CDR1 and CDR2: LGHNA and YNFKEQ. V dropped 1 base and J dropped 7 bases, with 14 bases sitting between them. The CDR3 spans 16 residues.

The chain carries TRBV2 and TRBJ2-3; D is unclear. Trimming took 4 bases from V and 9 from J, leaving 11 bases between them. Germline V CDR1 and CDR2: SNHLY, FYNNEI. The CDR3 contains 12 residues. CDR3 sequence reads: CASSVRALTQYF. For the CDR3, the DNA is TGTGCCAGCAGTGTACGGGCCCTCACGCAGTATTTT.

The CDR3 DNA follows: TGTGCCAGCAGTCGCGGGGCTAACCCAGAGACCCAGTACTTC. It translates to CASSRGANPETQYF. The J gene is TRBJ2-5, the V gene TRBV28; D possibly corresponds to TRBD2 (6 bases). CDR1 MDHEN and CDR2 SYDVKM come from the germline V gene. The V end lost 5 bases, the J end lost 4 bases, and 14 bases lay between the germline ends. The CDR3 contains 14 residues.

The genes are TRBV4-1 and TRBJ2-7; D is possibly TRBD2 (6 bases). The CDR3 spans 13 residues. V shed 4 bases and J shed 1 base, with 8 bases lying between them. CDR1 is MGHRA, CDR2 YSYEKL, per germline. CDR3 region: CASSRGRSYEQYF. The CDR3 nucleotides are TGCGCCAGCAGCCGGGGGAGGTCCTACGAGCAGTACTTC.

The chain links TRBV20-1 to TRBJ2-1; D might be TRBD2 (5 bases). This CDR3 has 16 amino acids. Per the germline V gene, CDR1 is DFQATT and CDR2 is SNEGSKA (reference sequence). Trimming cost V 1 base and J 6 bases, with 19 bases left between them. The CDR3 protein is CSARGPSPYSVNEQFF. In DNA, the CDR3 is TGCAGTGCTAGAGGCCCTAGCCCTTATTCGGTCAATGAGCAGTTCTTC.

Points on this clonotype: Sequence at one end of the junction differs from germline and may be a read error. V and J are TRBV9 and TRBJ2-1; D possibly corresponds to TRBD2 (5 bases). The CDR3 has 15 residues. From germline, CDR1 is SGDLS and CDR2 YYNGEE. This CDR3 reads CASSVEVLSYNEQFF. The CDR3 DNA sequence: TGTGCCAGTAGCGTAGAGGTCTTATCCTACAATGAGCAGTTCTTC.